One and the same sample provided the 24 T cell receptor beta chains below, sequenced in a study of metastatic and nonmetastatic thyroid tumors. All patients were untreated before thyroid surgery. TCRdb reprocessed the PCR reads via MiXCR. The sample contains some 36,000 clones, about a sixth of which appear only once. What was sequenced was blood. These receptor sequences come from a male donor with papillary thyroid cancer or a benign thyroid nodule (not recorded which). Some clones in this sample may be carry-over from other donors' samples.

This clone has a count of ten or more. The chain couples TRBV5-4 to TRBJ1-1; D is perhaps TRBD1 (5 bases). Trimming took off 4 bases at V and 1 base at J, with 14 bases between the two ends. Germline assignment: CDR1 SGHNT and CDR2 YYREEE (reference sequence). The length of the CDR3 is 15 residues. The CDR3 loop reads CASSPPGGGNTEAFF. In DNA, the CDR3 is TGTGCCAGCAGCCCTCCCGGGGGGGGGAACACTGAAGCTTTCTTT.

In this sample, this clone turned up many times. The chain is built from TRBV3-1 and TRBJ2-7; maybe TRBD2 (5 bases). This CDR3 region has 14 residues. Germline V lookup: CDR1 LGHDT, CDR2 YNNKEL (reference sequence). The V gene lost 1 base and the J gene lost 6 bases, with 13 bases spanning the gap. Here the CDR3 reads CASSQGGPRGEQYF. CDR3 DNA sequence: TGTGCCAGCAGCCAAGGCGGGCCTCGGGGCGAGCAGTACTTC.

The sample holds a few counts of this clone. At one of its ends the junction is not consistent with the germline gene, which may arise from a read error. The chain is built from TRBV12-3 or TRBV12-4 and TRBJ2-1; D remains ambiguous. This CDR3 has 14 residues. CDR3 loop: CASTGVSGLNDQFF. Here the CDR3 DNA reads TGTGCCAGCACGGGCGTGAGTGGTCTCAATGATCAGTTCTTC.

This rearrangement joins TRBV11-3 to TRBJ2-1; no firm D call. The CDR3 sequence is 13 residues long. CDR1 is SGHNT and CDR2 is YENEEA in the germline V gene. V was shortened by 0 bases and J by 10 bases, with 10 bases between the two germline ends. CDR3 nucleotide sequence: TGTGCCAGCAGCTTAGAATACGGGTACGAGCAGTTCTTC. Translated: CASSLEYGYEQFF.

By sample fraction, this clone is medium-sized. The chain uses TRBV6-1 and TRBJ2-7; TRBD2 agrees at 13 bases. V lost 5 bases and J lost 5; bases outside the gene matches: 6. CDR3 length: 15 amino acids. The germline V gene has CDR1 MNHNS and CDR2 SASEGT. The CDR3 bases are TGTGCCAGCAGTACACTAGCGGGAGGGCCAAACGAGCAGTACTTC. Translation gives CASSTLAGGPNEQYF.

This clone was seen ten or more times. This chain uses TRBV11-2 with TRBJ2-5; TRBD1 agrees at 7 bases. After removal of 5 bases from V and 4 bases from J, the junction contained 10 bases not matched to a gene. The CDR3 sequence is 15 residues long. Germline V gives CDR1 SGHAT, CDR2 FQNNGV. For the CDR3, the DNA is TGTGCCAGCAGCGCCGCGACAGGGTTGGGAGAGACCCAGTACTTC. This translates into CASSAATGLGETQYF.

This clone was seen ten or more times. The V call is TRBV20-1, the J call TRBJ2-3; D is ambiguous. The CDR3 is 13 residues long. The ends were cut back, 6 bases at V and 1 base at J, with 11 bases in the middle. Per the germline V gene, CDR1 is DFQATT and CDR2 is SNEGSKA (reference sequence). The CDR3 here is CSAPNTGTDTQYF. The CDR3 DNA follows: TGCAGTGCCCCCAATACAGGCACAGATACGCAGTATTTT.

V usage is TRBV11-2 and J usage is TRBJ2-7, with 10 nucleotides matching TRBD1. The V gene end was trimmed by 2 bases and the J gene end by 2 bases; junction bases not matched to a gene: 9. Germline CDR1 reads SGHAT; CDR2 reads FQNNGV. The CDR3 has 17 residues. CDR3 region: CASSLRGSGQGTYEQYF. CDR3 bases: TGTGCCAGCAGCTTAAGGGGCTCGGGACAGGGGACCTACGAGCAGTACTTC.

This clone was recorded many times. Just one base apart from a much larger clone, this may be a read error. The chain recombines TRBV24-1 with TRBJ2-1; 12 bases agree with TRBD2. CDR3 length: 15 amino acids. CDR1 KGHDR and CDR2 SFDVKD come from the germline V gene. V lost 9 bases to trimming and J lost 6 bases; unmatched junction nucleotides: 8. CDR3 in amino acids: CATETLAGGLNEQFF. The CDR3 nucleotides are TGTGCCACCGAGACGCTAGCGGGAGGGCTCAATGAGCAGTTCTTC.

Ten or more counts support this clone. Other DNA sequences in the same sample also yield this CDR3. The CDR3 region has the DNA TGTGCCAGCAGCCCACTAGCGGGGGGCGCCACAGATACGCAGTATTTT. Residues: CASSPLAGGATDTQYF. This chain connects TRBV4-2 to TRBJ2-3; 12 bases map to TRBD2. Trimming took 4 bases from V and 2 from J; bases not matched to a gene: 4. Germline V gives CDR1 LGHNA, CDR2 YNFKEQ. This CDR3 has 16 amino acids.

This clone was seen repeatedly, ten times or more. The chain is built from TRBV11-2 and TRBJ2-2; 7 bases are a match to TRBD1. Per the germline V gene, CDR1 is SGHAT and CDR2 is FQNNGV. V dropped 3 bases and J dropped 4; count of bases not matched to a gene: 5. This CDR3 comprises 15 residues. For the CDR3, the DNA is TGTGCCAGCAGCTTTGGACAGGATACCACCGGGGAGCTGTTTTTT. Protein: CASSFGQDTTGELFF. Variable domain in full (rest from reference TRBV11-2 and TRBJ2-2): EAGVAQSPRYKIIEKRQSVAFWCNPISGHATLYWYQQILGQGPKLLIQFQNNGVVDDSQLPKDRFSAERLKGVDSTLKIQPAKLEDSAVYLCASSFGQDTTGELFFGEGSRLTVL.

This clone was observed a handful of times. The CDR3 here is CASSFRTGNYGYTF. The CDR3 coding sequence is TGTGCCAGCAGTTTCCGGACGGGAAACTATGGCTACACCTTC. The chain recombines TRBV6-1 with TRBJ1-2; D gene ambiguous. The CDR3 length is 14 residues. Germline V CDR1 and CDR2: MNHNS, SASEGT. V was shortened by 5 bases and J by 2 bases, with 12 bases between the two germline ends.

This clone was counted ten times or more. The rearrangement uses TRBV5-6 and TRBJ2-3, with unresolved D. V gave up 0 bases and J gave up 7 bases, with 9 bases separating them. The CDR3 spans 13 residues. CDR1 is SGHDT and CDR2 is YYEEEE in the germline V gene. Written as DNA, the CDR3 is TGTGCCAGCAGCTTGGCCAACAGCCATACGCAGTATTTT. It translates to CASSLANSHTQYF.

This clone was observed many times. The V and J genes are TRBV2 and TRBJ2-5; TRBD2 aligns across 15 bases. Unmatched junction bases numbered 4, after V lost 3 bases and J lost 5 bases. The germline V gene has CDR1 SNHLY and CDR2 FYNNEI. The CDR3 covers 16 residues. The CDR3 sequence is CASSDPGLAGGETQYF. Written as DNA, the CDR3 is TGTGCCAGCAGTGACCCGGGACTAGCGGGGGGTGAGACCCAGTACTTC. Variable domain in full (rest from reference TRBV2 and TRBJ2-5): EPEVTQTPSHQVTQMGQEVILRCVPISNHLYFYWYRQILGQKVEFLVSFYNNEISEKSEIFDDQFSVERPDGSNFTLKIRSTKLEDSAMYFCASSDPGLAGGETQYFGPGTRLLVL.

This clone was observed a few times. The chain uses TRBV10-3 and TRBJ1-3, with D perhaps matching TRBD1 (6 bases). Trimming cost V 3 bases and J 15 bases, with 18 bases left between them. Germline V lookup: CDR1 ENHRY, CDR2 SYGVKD. This CDR3 spans 13 amino acids. The CDR3 is CAISDRGGETPYF. DNA for the CDR3: TGTGCCATCAGTGATAGGGGGGGGGAAACACCATATTTT.

This clone was seen many times. The chain has TRBV20-1 and TRBJ2-7; TRBD2 is a possible D gene (7 bases). V was pared by 3 bases and J by 0 bases, with 15 bases between. Germline CDR1 and CDR2: DFQATT and SNEGSKA (reference sequence). The CDR3 has 15 residues. In DNA, the CDR3 is TGCAGTGCTAGGGGGGCCCGGGACTACTCCTACGAGCAGTACTTC. Translation: CSARGARDYSYEQYF.

This clone was picked up many times. The chain couples TRBV19 to TRBJ1-3; no reliable D call. With 0 bases removed from V and 0 bases from J, the gap between germline ends came to 15 bases. The CDR3 covers 18 residues. Germline CDR1 is LNHDA and CDR2 is SQIVND (reference sequence). CDR3: CASSIDRAGNPSGNTIYF. In DNA form, the CDR3 reads TGTGCCAGTAGTATAGATCGGGCAGGTAATCCCTCTGGAAACACCATATATTTT.

This clone has more than one count but fewer than ten. Germline and junction disagree at one end, which may indicate a read error. This CDR3 reads CASIPGQTITTGEPFF. CDR3 nucleotide sequence: TGTGCCAGCATCCCGGGACAGACAATTACCACCGGTGAGCCGTTTTTT. The V call is TRBV6-2 or TRBV6-3, the J call TRBJ2-2; 7 bases match TRBD1. This CDR3 contains 16 residues. Germline CDR1 MNHEY, CDR2 SVGEGT.

This chain connects TRBV20-1 to TRBJ1-1, with D maybe TRBD1 (5 bases). The germline V gene encodes CDR1 DFQATT and CDR2 SNEGSKA (reference sequence). V was pared by 4 bases and J by 3 bases, with 15 bases between. This CDR3 has 14 amino acids. The CDR3 is CSAKLWDGHTEAFF. Written as DNA, the CDR3 is TGCAGTGCTAAGCTGTGGGACGGGCACACTGAAGCTTTCTTT.

This clone was recorded many times. The V call is TRBV14, the J call TRBJ1-2; perhaps TRBD1 as D (6 bases). V was clipped by 4 bases and J by 8 bases, with 23 bases between them. CDR3 size: 16 residues. CDR1 SGHDN and CDR2 FVKESK come from the germline V gene. CDR3 DNA sequence: TGTGCCAGCAGCCGAAGTTATCGGGGGCAGATAGACGGCTACACCTTC. Its translation is CASSRSYRGQIDGYTF.

This clone was counted at least ten times. V usage is TRBV7-8 and J usage is TRBJ2-3, with TRBD2 matching over 12 bases. The CDR3 is 17 amino acids. CDR1 is SGHVS and CDR2 is FQNEAQ in the germline V gene. Losses at the gene ends were 1 base for V and 1 base for J; bases not matched to a gene: 3. The CDR3 spells CASSLEGLAGRTDTQYF. The CDR3 DNA is TGTGCCAGCAGCTTAGAAGGACTAGCGGGACGCACAGATACGCAGTATTTT. The entire variable domain, with the rest obtained from reference TRBV7-8 and TRBJ2-3, is as follows: GAGVSQSPRYKVAKRGQDVALRCDPISGHVSLFWYQQALGQGPEFLTYFQNEAQLDKSGLPSDRFFAERPEGSVSTLKIQRTQQEDSAVYLCASSLEGLAGRTDTQYFGPGTRLTVL.

This chain connects TRBV28 to TRBJ1-2, with D possibly TRBD1 on 5 matching bases. The CDR3 extends over 13 amino acids. Germline values: CDR1 MDHEN, CDR2 SYDVKM. Trimming removed 7 bases from V and 6 bases from J, with 15 bases in between. For the CDR3, the DNA is TGTGCCAGCAACAACGGGGGGAGAGATGGCTACACCTTC. Translated, it gives CASNNGGRDGYTF.

V usage is TRBV30 and J usage is TRBJ1-1; D not certain. Trimming left V 2 bases short and J 7 bases short, with 20 bases between. The CDR3 runs to 15 residues. The germline V gene has CDR1 GTSNPN and CDR2 SVGIG (reference sequence). As DNA, the CDR3 is TGTGCCTGGAGTTACGTGAGAGGCGAGGCACGTGAAGCTTTCTTT. This sequence encodes CAWSYVRGEAREAFF.

This clone was observed a handful of times. One end of the junction varies from germline; a read error may be responsible. V and J are TRBV2 and TRBJ2-1, with 10 bases identical to TRBD2. Per the germline V gene, CDR1 is SNHLY and CDR2 is FYNNEI. This CDR3 contains 14 residues. This chain's CDR3 is CVSSASGRVYEQFF. CDR3 coding DNA: TGTGTCAGCAGCGCTAGCGGGAGAGTCTATGAGCAGTTCTTC.